Listed here are 18 T cell receptor beta chains from one sample, sequenced in a study of T cell responses to AZD1222 COVID-19 vaccine (dated by TCRdb to the early 2020s). The library was generated by the immunoSEQ multiplex PCR assay. What TCRdb holds here is the immuneACCESS table cut down to in-frame rearrangements. Part of the clones is not present; checked against another copy, under half of the missing clones reflect an unresolved V gene, and the others are unexplained. In this sample the table shows under 200,000 clones, over 90% of which occur a single time. The ten largest account for about 3.9% of the sample. Interpreted using the paper, the time point label stands for: baseline before first vaccination. This specimen was peripheral blood, taken on day 0 of AZD1222 vaccination. The source is an adult in good health.

The chain uses TRBV29-1 and TRBJ2-3, with 8 bases matching TRBD1. The germline CDR1 and CDR2 sequences are SQVTM and ANQGSEA. The CDR3 is made up of 15 amino acids. Trimming at V came to 5 bases and at J to 5 bases, leaving 12 bases not matched to a gene. CDR3 bases: TGCAGCGTTTATCGACAGGGGATTTCTGTAGATACGCAGTATTTT. Its translation is CSVYRQGISVDTQYF.

V and J are TRBV6-5 and TRBJ2-3; D gene ambiguous. CDR3 length equals 15 residues. Germline V gene data show CDR1 as MNHEY and CDR2 as SVGAGI. Trimming left V 6 bases short and J 6 bases short, with 19 bases between. CDR3 sequence: CASSPLVGWVDTQYF. The DNA for the CDR3 is TGTGCCAGCAGCCCCCTCGTGGGATGGGTTGATACGCAGTATTTT.

This chain connects TRBV11-2 to TRBJ1-2; D is unclear. The CDR3 is made up of 15 amino acids. CDR1 and CDR2 (germline): SGHAT, FQNNGV. Trimming took off 4 bases at V and 6 bases at J, with 18 bases between the two ends. For the CDR3, the DNA is TGTGCCAGCAGCTCTATTCAACGGCGGGTCGATGGCTACACCTTC. Amino acids: CASSSIQRRVDGYTF.

V is TRBV5-1 and J is TRBJ1-1; D remains unclear. Trimming left V 3 bases short and J 1 base short, with 7 bases between. The CDR3 is 13 amino acids. The germline V gene encodes CDR1 SGHRS and CDR2 YFSETQ. Here the CDR3 reads CASSSGPNTEAFF. CDR3 nucleotides: TGCGCCAGCAGCTCGGGCCCGAACACTGAAGCTTTCTTT.

This chain links TRBV30 with TRBJ2-3; 9 nucleotides line up with TRBD1. CDR1 is GTSNPN and CDR2 is SVGIG in the germline V gene (reference sequence). J lost 1 base, V lost 2 bases, and 16 bases had no gene match. The length of the CDR3 is 19 residues. The CDR3 loop is CAWSSGQGIRKRGTDTQYF. The CDR3 DNA reads as TGTGCCTGGAGTAGTGGACAGGGGATAAGAAAGAGGGGCACAGATACGCAGTATTTT.

The V gene is TRBV19, the J gene TRBJ1-1, with D unclear. The V end was cut by 1 base, the J end by 1 base, with 7 bases between. CDR1 is LNHDA, CDR2 SQIVND, per germline (reference sequence). The CDR3 extends over 14 amino acids. CDR3 residues: CASSIARRNTEAFF. As DNA, the CDR3 is TGTGCCAGTAGTATAGCTAGGAGGAACACTGAAGCTTTCTTT. Using reference TRBV19 and TRBJ1-1 for the parts outside the CDR3, the full variable domain is DGGITQSPKYLFRKEGQNVTLSCEQNLNHDAMYWYRQDPGQGLRLIYYSQIVNDFQKGDIAEGYSVSREKKESFPLTVTSAQKNPTAFYLCASSIARRNTEAFFGQGTRLTVV.

The chain carries TRBV28 and TRBJ1-2, with D hard to call. Germline assignment: CDR1 MDHEN and CDR2 SYDVKM. The CDR3 covers 14 residues. Deletions cut 5 bases from V and 4 bases from J, with 14 bases between. The CDR3 DNA reads TGTGCCAGCAGTATACCGGACGGTATCTATGGCTACACCTTC. It translates to CASSIPDGIYGYTF.

The rearrangement links TRBV6-5 to TRBJ2-7, with D possibly matching TRBD2 (6 bases). CDR1 and CDR2 (germline): MNHEY, SVGAGI. The CDR3 length is 14 residues. Deletions cut 6 bases from V and 4 bases from J, with 16 bases between. CDR3 DNA sequence: TGTGCCAGCAGCCCCGGGAGACTACGTTACGAGCAGTACTTC. This translates into CASSPGRLRYEQYF.

This chain connects TRBV12-5 to TRBJ1-6; D call uncertain. The CDR3 is 16 residues long. V lost 3 bases to trimming and J lost 6 bases, with 15 bases between them. Germline values: CDR1 LGHNT, CDR2 FRNRAP. CDR3 nucleotides: TGTGCTAGTGGTTTTGGAAATGTCGGAGGTAATTCACCCCTCCACTTT. Its translation: CASGFGNVGGNSPLHF.

This chain links TRBV3-1 (or the pseudogene TRBV3-2) with TRBJ2-3; 9 bases align to TRBD2. J lost 1 base, V lost 0 bases, and 5 bases had no gene match. The CDR3 consists of 17 residues. Germline V gene lookup returns CDR1 LGHDT and CDR2 YNNKEL (reference sequence). The chain's CDR3 is CASSQEFLAGRTDTQYF. The CDR3 region has the DNA TGTGCCAGCAGCCAAGAATTTCTAGCGGGACGCACAGATACGCAGTATTTT.

The chain recombines TRBV4-1 with TRBJ2-7; no clear D. Trimming took off 1 base at V and 5 bases at J, with 9 bases between the two ends. Germline-derived CDR1 and CDR2 are MGHRA and YSYEKL. The CDR3 is made up of 13 amino acids. CDR3 nucleotides: TGCGCCAGCAGCCAAGCTTCCGTTAACGAGCAGTACTTC. It translates to CASSQASVNEQYF.

The chain uses TRBV18 and TRBJ1-1; weak D call: TRBD1 (5 bases). From germline, CDR1 is KGHSH and CDR2 LQKENI. V was pared by 3 bases and J by 1 base, with 9 bases between. The CDR3 is 14 amino acids. The CDR3 loop is CASSPAGSNTEAFF. CDR3 DNA: TGTGCCAGCTCACCTGCAGGGTCGAACACTGAAGCTTTCTTT.

The chain couples TRBV11-2 to TRBJ2-3, with 13 bases aligning to TRBD2. The germline gives CDR1 SGHAT, CDR2 FQNNGV. The CDR3 consists of 16 residues. Germline trimming cut 5 bases from V and 6 bases from J; bases unmatched to any gene: 8. In nucleotides, the CDR3 is TGTGCCAGCAGCCTCTTACTAGCGGGGGGGGGCGATACGCAGTATTTT. Amino acid sequence: CASSLLLAGGGDTQYF.

The chain has TRBV3-1 (or the pseudogene TRBV3-2) and TRBJ2-7, with a weak D call TRBD2 (6 bases). The CDR3 is made up of 16 amino acids. Between the trimmed V and J ends, which lost 4 bases and 4 bases, there was a span of 20 bases. CDR1 and CDR2 from the germline V gene are LGHDT and YNNKEL (reference sequence). The CDR3 sequence: CASSPNSGGGAYEQYF. In nucleotides, the CDR3 is TGTGCCAGCAGCCCTAACTCTGGCGGAGGGGCGTACGAGCAGTACTTC.

The chain combines TRBV5-6 with TRBJ1-1, with D perhaps matching TRBD1 (5 bases). Looked up from germline, CDR1 is SGHDT and CDR2 is YYEEEE. This CDR3 comprises 16 residues. The ends were cut back, 3 bases at V and 3 bases at J, with 18 bases in the middle. The CDR3 sequence: CASSSAGYRLDTEAFF. The CDR3 DNA reads as TGTGCCAGCAGCTCCGCAGGATACAGGTTAGACACTGAAGCTTTCTTT.

The chain is built from TRBV21-1 and TRBJ2-1; the table's D call TRBD1 went unverified against the DNA. TRBV21-1 is assigned pseudogene status. The CDR3 sequence is 11 residues long. The CDR3 region is CARRTGNEQFF. In nucleotides, the CDR3 is TGTGCCAGAAGGACAGGGAATGAGCAGTTCTTC.

This clone was picked up one time. This chain connects TRBV10-1 to TRBJ2-5; D ambiguous. The CDR3 length is 13 residues. Germline CDR1 WNHNN, CDR2 SYGVQD (reference sequence). Trimming took 4 bases from V and 4 from J, leaving 10 bases between them. This CDR3 is CASSGDLRETQYF. CDR3 bases: TGCGCCAGCAGTGGGGATCTCAGAGAGACCCAGTACTTC.

DNA for the CDR3: TGTGCCAGCAGCTGGGGGCGGAATCAGCCCCAGCATTTT. Translated: CASSWGRNQPQHF. The chain combines TRBV5-8 with TRBJ1-5; tentative D call: TRBD1 (6 bases). The CDR3 consists of 13 residues. Germline loops: CDR1 SGHTS, CDR2 YDEGEE. With 3 bases removed from V and 4 bases from J, the gap between germline ends came to 8 bases.